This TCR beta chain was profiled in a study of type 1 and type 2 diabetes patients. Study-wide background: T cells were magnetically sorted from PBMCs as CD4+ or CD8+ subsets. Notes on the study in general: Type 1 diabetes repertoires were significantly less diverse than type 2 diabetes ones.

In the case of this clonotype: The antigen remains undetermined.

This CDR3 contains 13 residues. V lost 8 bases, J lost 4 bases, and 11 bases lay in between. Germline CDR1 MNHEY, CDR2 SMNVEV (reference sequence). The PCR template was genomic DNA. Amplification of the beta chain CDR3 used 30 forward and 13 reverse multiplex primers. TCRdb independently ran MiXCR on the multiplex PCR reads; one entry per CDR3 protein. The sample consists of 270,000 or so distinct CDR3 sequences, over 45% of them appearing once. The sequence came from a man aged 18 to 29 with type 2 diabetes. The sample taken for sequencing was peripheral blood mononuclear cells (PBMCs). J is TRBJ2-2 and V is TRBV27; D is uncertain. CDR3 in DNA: TGTGCCAGCCGCGCGTATTCCACCGGGGAGCTGTTTTTT. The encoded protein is CASRAYSTGELFF.